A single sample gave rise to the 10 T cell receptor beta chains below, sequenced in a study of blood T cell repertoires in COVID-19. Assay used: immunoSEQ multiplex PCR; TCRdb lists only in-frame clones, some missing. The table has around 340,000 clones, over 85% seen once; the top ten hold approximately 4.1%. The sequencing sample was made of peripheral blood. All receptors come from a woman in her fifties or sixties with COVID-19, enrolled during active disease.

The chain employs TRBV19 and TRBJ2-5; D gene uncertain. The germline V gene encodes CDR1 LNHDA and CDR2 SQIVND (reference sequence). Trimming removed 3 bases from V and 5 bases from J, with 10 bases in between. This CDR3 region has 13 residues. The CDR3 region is CASSMIYGETQYF. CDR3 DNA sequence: TGTGCCAGTAGTATGATATACGGGGAGACCCAGTACTTC.

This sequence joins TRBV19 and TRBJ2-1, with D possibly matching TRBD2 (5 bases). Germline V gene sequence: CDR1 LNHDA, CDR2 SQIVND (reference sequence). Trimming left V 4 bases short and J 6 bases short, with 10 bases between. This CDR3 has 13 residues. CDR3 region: CASSTGLFNEQFF. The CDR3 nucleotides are TGTGCCAGTAGTACCGGACTCTTCAATGAGCAGTTCTTC.

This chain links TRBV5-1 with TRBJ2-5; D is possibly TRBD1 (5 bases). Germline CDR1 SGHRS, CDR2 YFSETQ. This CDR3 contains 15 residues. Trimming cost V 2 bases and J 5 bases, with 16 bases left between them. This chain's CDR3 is CASSFRSGLGETQYF. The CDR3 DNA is TGCGCCAGCAGCTTTAGGTCAGGGCTTGGCGAGACCCAGTACTTC.

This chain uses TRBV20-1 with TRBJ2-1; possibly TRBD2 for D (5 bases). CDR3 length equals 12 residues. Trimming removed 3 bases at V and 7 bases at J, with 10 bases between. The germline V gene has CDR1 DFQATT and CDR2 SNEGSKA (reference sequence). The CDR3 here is CSASAPGNEQFF. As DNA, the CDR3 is TGCAGTGCTAGTGCCCCGGGGAATGAGCAGTTCTTC.

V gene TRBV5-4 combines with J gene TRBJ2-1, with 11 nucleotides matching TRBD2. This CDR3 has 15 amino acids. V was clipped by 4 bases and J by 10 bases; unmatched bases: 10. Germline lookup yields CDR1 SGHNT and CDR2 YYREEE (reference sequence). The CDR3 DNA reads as TGTGCCAGCAGCCTAACTAGCGGGGGAAATAGAGAGCAGTTCTTC. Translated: CASSLTSGGNREQFF.

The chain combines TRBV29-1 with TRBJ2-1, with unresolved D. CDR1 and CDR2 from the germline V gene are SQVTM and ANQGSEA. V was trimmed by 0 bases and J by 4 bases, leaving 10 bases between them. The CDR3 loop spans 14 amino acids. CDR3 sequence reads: CSVEEIDKYNEQFF. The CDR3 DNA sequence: TGCAGCGTTGAAGAAATAGACAAATACAATGAGCAGTTCTTC.

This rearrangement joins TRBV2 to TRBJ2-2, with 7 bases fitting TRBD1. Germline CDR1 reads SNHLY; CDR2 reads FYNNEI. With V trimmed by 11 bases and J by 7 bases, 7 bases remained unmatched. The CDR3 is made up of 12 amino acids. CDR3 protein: CAGQGEGGELFF. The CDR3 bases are TGTGCCGGCCAGGGGGAAGGCGGGGAGCTGTTTTTT.

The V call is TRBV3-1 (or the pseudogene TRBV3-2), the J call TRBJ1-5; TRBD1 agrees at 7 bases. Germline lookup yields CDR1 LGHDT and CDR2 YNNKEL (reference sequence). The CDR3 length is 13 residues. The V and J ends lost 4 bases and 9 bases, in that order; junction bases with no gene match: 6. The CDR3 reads CASSPGQSRPQHF. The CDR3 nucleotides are TGTGCCAGCAGCCCGGGACAGAGCAGGCCCCAGCATTTT.

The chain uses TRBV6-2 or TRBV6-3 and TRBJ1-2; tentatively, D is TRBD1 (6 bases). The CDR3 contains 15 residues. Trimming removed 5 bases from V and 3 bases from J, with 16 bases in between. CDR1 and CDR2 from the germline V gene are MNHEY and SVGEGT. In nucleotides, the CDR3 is TGTGCCAGCAGTACCCCTTCGACAGGCTACTATGGCTACACCTTC. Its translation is CASSTPSTGYYGYTF.

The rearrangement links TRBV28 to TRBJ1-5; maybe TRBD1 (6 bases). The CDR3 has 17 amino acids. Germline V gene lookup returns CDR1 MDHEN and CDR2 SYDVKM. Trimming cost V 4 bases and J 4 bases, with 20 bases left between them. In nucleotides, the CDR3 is TGTGCCAGCAGTTCCCCTTATAACCCAAGGGGGAATCAGCCCCAGCATTTT. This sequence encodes CASSSPYNPRGNQPQHF.